This TCR beta chain is from a study of shared clonotypes between healthy human individuals. Findings and limits, study-wide: Researchers found naive subsets generally carried larger estimated richness than memory subsets. Non-shared clonotypes displayed generation probabilities falling below those of clonotypes present in all four donors. In this cohort, only blood was sampled, and tissue repertoires likely differ.

CD4+ cells underwent separation, giving CD45RA+ naive and CD45RA-negative memory subsets. V lost 2 bases to trimming and J lost 2 bases, with 9 bases between them. Germline CDR1 reads WNHNN; CDR2 reads SYGVQD (reference sequence). The CDR3 is made up of 15 amino acids. The table came from immunoSEQ multiplex PCR; TCRdb's copy has only in-frame clones and leaves some out. This table holds just over 2,000,000 clones, 90% to 95% found once. A note on this clone: As yet, its antigen is unknown.

The genes are TRBV10-1 and TRBJ2-2; D possibly matches TRBD1 or TRBD2 (5 bases each). The clonotype comes from a man aged 18 to 30 in good health. The sample comprised naive CD4+ T cells sorted from blood. Subset noted: CD45RA+ positively selected. The CDR3 coding sequence is TGCGCCAGCAGTGAGCTGGGACCCAACACCGGGGAGCTGTTTTTT. Protein sequence: CASSELGPNTGELFF.